This TCR beta chain appears in the sequencing data of a study of T cell repertoires in cytomegalovirus infection. MiXCR, applied by TCRdb to the reads, yields one record per CDR3 protein. There are 200,000 or so distinct CDR3 sequences in the sample; approximately 28% occur only once, and roughly 32% lies in the top ten. CDR1 and CDR2 (germline): SQVTM, ANQGSEA. There are 13 residues in the CDR3. V was clipped by 0 bases and J by 2 bases, with 8 bases between them. Many counts were recorded for this clonotype. The source of this sequence is a human donor in good health (CMV status not recorded). Some clones in this sample may be carry-over from other donors' samples. The V and J genes are TRBV29-1 and TRBJ2-7; D ambiguous. Sequences were obtained from PBMCs. The CDR3, as DNA: TGCAGCGTTGAAGAGGGTTCAGCCTACGAGCAGTACTTC. Protein: CSVEEGSAYEQYF.